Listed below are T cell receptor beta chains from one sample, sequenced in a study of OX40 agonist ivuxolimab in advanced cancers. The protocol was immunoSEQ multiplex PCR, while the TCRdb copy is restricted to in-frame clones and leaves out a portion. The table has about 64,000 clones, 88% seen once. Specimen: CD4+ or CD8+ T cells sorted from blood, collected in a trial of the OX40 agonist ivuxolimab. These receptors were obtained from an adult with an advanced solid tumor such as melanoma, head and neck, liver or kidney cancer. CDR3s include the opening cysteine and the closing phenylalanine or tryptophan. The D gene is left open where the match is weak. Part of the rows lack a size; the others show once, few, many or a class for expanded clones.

cdr3_nt: TGTGCCAGTAGTATTATCAGGACAGGCTATGGCTACACCTTC
cdr3_aa: CASSIIRTGYGYTF
cdr3_length: 14
d_call: TRBD1
clone_size: few
j_call: TRBJ1-2
v_call: TRBV19

cdr3_nt: TGTGCCAGTAGTATCACTAGCGGGATTACCTACAATGAGCAGTTCTTC
cdr3_aa: CASSITSGITYNEQFF
cdr3_length: 16
d_call: TRBD2
clone_size: NA
j_call: TRBJ2-1
v_call: TRBV19

cdr3_nt: TGTGCCAGCAGCCGGAGAGGGGGGGCTGTTGATGAGCAGTTCTTC
cdr3_aa: CASSRRGGAVDEQFF
cdr3_length: 15
d_call: NA
clone_size: NA
j_call: TRBJ2-1
v_call: TRBV11-2

cdr3_nt: TGTGCCAGCAGTTACCTCCCGGGAGTGAGGAACACTGAAGCTTTCTTT
cdr3_aa: CASSYLPGVRNTEAFF
cdr3_length: 16
d_call: NA
clone_size: NA
j_call: TRBJ1-1
v_call: TRBV6-5

cdr3_nt: TGTGCCATTACGACTAGCGCCAGGTCTGCCGATACGCAGTATTTT
cdr3_aa: CAITTSARSADTQYF
cdr3_length: 15
d_call: TRBD2
clone_size: NA
j_call: TRBJ2-3
v_call: TRBV28

cdr3_nt: TGTGCCAGCAGTTACCCGGGACAGGGCAATCAGCCCCAGCATTTT
cdr3_aa: CASSYPGQGNQPQHF
cdr3_length: 15
d_call: TRBD1
clone_size: NA
j_call: TRBJ1-5
v_call: TRBV28

cdr3_nt: TGTGCCTGGAGCCTGGACAGCTATGGCTACACCTTC
cdr3_aa: CAWSLDSYGYTF
cdr3_length: 12
d_call: NA
clone_size: few
j_call: TRBJ1-2
v_call: TRBV30

cdr3_nt: TGTGCCAGCAGCTTGGCCGCGATTGGGGAGCAGTTCTTC
cdr3_aa: CASSLAAIGEQFF
cdr3_length: 13
d_call: NA
clone_size: NA
j_call: TRBJ2-1
v_call: TRBV5-6

cdr3_nt: TGTGCCAGCTCACCGATTGCTAGCGGGGGAGCCTCCTACCATGAGCAGTTCTTC
cdr3_aa: CASSPIASGGASYHEQFF
cdr3_length: 18
d_call: TRBD2
clone_size: NA
j_call: TRBJ2-1
v_call: TRBV18

cdr3_nt: TGTGCCAGCCAGAAAGACAAGGGGGGCTTAAGCTACACCTTC
cdr3_aa: CASQKDKGGLSYTF
cdr3_length: 14
d_call: NA
clone_size: NA
j_call: TRBJ1-2
v_call: TRBV14

cdr3_nt: TGTGCCAGCAGCTTGGCCCTCGGTAGCGGGAGAGACACAGATACGCAGTATTTT
cdr3_aa: CASSLALGSGRDTDTQYF
cdr3_length: 18
d_call: TRBD2
clone_size: NA
j_call: TRBJ2-3
v_call: TRBV5-4

cdr3_nt: TGTGCCATCACCAGGGACAGCCGATTCACTGAAGCTTTCTTT
cdr3_aa: CAITRDSRFTEAFF
cdr3_length: 14
d_call: TRBD1
clone_size: NA
j_call: TRBJ1-1
v_call: TRBV10-3

cdr3_nt: TGTGCCAGCAGCTTAGTGGGAGGGACAGCAAATCAGCCCCAGCATTTT
cdr3_aa: CASSLVGGTANQPQHF
cdr3_length: 16
d_call: TRBD1
clone_size: NA
j_call: TRBJ1-5
v_call: TRBV7-2

cdr3_nt: TGCGCCAGCAGCCTTGGGCCGTGGGGGCCAAACACAGATACGCAGTATTTT
cdr3_aa: CASSLGPWGPNTDTQYF
cdr3_length: 17
d_call: NA
clone_size: NA
j_call: TRBJ2-3
v_call: TRBV4-1

cdr3_nt: TGTGCCAGCAGCTTAGACTCCAGGGGCCGTAATGAAAAACTGTTTTTT
cdr3_aa: CASSLDSRGRNEKLFF
cdr3_length: 16
d_call: NA
clone_size: NA
j_call: TRBJ1-4
v_call: TRBV11-2

cdr3_nt: TGTGCCAGCAGCATCGGAGGGGCCGCGGATTCACCCCTCCACTTT
cdr3_aa: CASSIGGAADSPLHF
cdr3_length: 15
d_call: NA
clone_size: NA
j_call: TRBJ1-6
v_call: TRBV28

cdr3_nt: TGTGCCAGCAGTCCGCTAGGACAGGGGGAGTATGAGCAGTACTTC
cdr3_aa: CASSPLGQGEYEQYF
cdr3_length: 15
d_call: TRBD1
clone_size: NA
j_call: TRBJ2-7
v_call: TRBV28

cdr3_nt: TGTGCCAGCAGCCGGGGACTAGCGGAAACAGATACGCAGTATTTT
cdr3_aa: CASSRGLAETDTQYF
cdr3_length: 15
d_call: TRBD2
clone_size: NA
j_call: TRBJ2-3
v_call: TRBV14

cdr3_nt: TGTGCCAGCAGCTTCGGGGACTCTTCCTACGAGCAGTACTTC
cdr3_aa: CASSFGDSSYEQYF
cdr3_length: 14
d_call: NA
clone_size: NA
j_call: TRBJ2-7
v_call: TRBV5-6

cdr3_nt: TGTGCCACCTACGAATCACAGGGGCTTTATCAGCCCCAGCATTTT
cdr3_aa: CATYESQGLYQPQHF
cdr3_length: 15
d_call: TRBD1
clone_size: NA
j_call: TRBJ1-5
v_call: TRBV6-1

cdr3_nt: TGTGCCAGCAGTGTCAGCGGGAGGTCCCACGAGCAGTACTTC
cdr3_aa: CASSVSGRSHEQYF
cdr3_length: 14
d_call: TRBD2
clone_size: NA
j_call: TRBJ2-7
v_call: TRBV6-1

cdr3_nt: TGTGCCATCAGTGAGGGGACTTATAACACTGAAGCTTTCTTT
cdr3_aa: CAISEGTYNTEAFF
cdr3_length: 14
d_call: NA
clone_size: NA
j_call: TRBJ1-1
v_call: TRBV10-3

cdr3_nt: TGTGCCAGCAGCCCTGCGACCAATGAGCAGTTCTTC
cdr3_aa: CASSPATNEQFF
cdr3_length: 12
d_call: NA
clone_size: NA
j_call: TRBJ2-1
v_call: TRBV6-5

cdr3_nt: TGTGCCATTACGGCGAGCTCTGGAAACACCATATATTTT
cdr3_aa: CAITASSGNTIYF
cdr3_length: 13
d_call: NA
clone_size: NA
j_call: TRBJ1-3
v_call: TRBV30

cdr3_nt: TGTGCCAGCAGTGAAGCGTTTGAAGGGGGCTACACCTTC
cdr3_aa: CASSEAFEGGYTF
cdr3_length: 13
d_call: NA
clone_size: NA
j_call: TRBJ1-2
v_call: TRBV6-5

cdr3_nt: TGTGCCTGGAGGGACGGCGGCGAGCAGTACTTC
cdr3_aa: CAWRDGGEQYF
cdr3_length: 11
d_call: NA
clone_size: NA
j_call: TRBJ2-7
v_call: TRBV30

cdr3_nt: TGTGCCAGCAGGCTCGGACAGGGGCCGATGAACACTGAAGCTTTCTTT
cdr3_aa: CASRLGQGPMNTEAFF
cdr3_length: 16
d_call: TRBD1
clone_size: NA
j_call: TRBJ1-1
v_call: TRBV28

cdr3_nt: TGTGCCATCACGGCCAGGTCAGACACAGATACGCAGTATTTT
cdr3_aa: CAITARSDTDTQYF
cdr3_length: 14
d_call: NA
clone_size: NA
j_call: TRBJ2-3
v_call: TRBV10-3

cdr3_nt: TGTGCCAGCAGTCCGTACGGGGGAAGAGATACGCAGTATTTT
cdr3_aa: CASSPYGGRDTQYF
cdr3_length: 14
d_call: NA
clone_size: NA
j_call: TRBJ2-3
v_call: TRBV5-4

cdr3_nt: TGCAGCGGGGGAAACTTGTACGAGCAGTACTTC
cdr3_aa: CSGGNLYEQYF
cdr3_length: 11
d_call: NA
clone_size: NA
j_call: TRBJ2-7
v_call: TRBV29-1

cdr3_nt: TGTGCCAGCAGCTTAGCGGCCACTAGAGATGAGCAGTTCTTC
cdr3_aa: CASSLAATRDEQFF
cdr3_length: 14
d_call: NA
clone_size: NA
j_call: TRBJ2-1
v_call: TRBV11-1

cdr3_nt: TGTGCCAGCAGCTTGTTTACTAAAGGCAATGAGCAGTTCTTC
cdr3_aa: CASSLFTKGNEQFF
cdr3_length: 14
d_call: NA
clone_size: NA
j_call: TRBJ2-1
v_call: TRBV5-8

cdr3_nt: TGTGCCAGTACCCCCCAGGGCCGGAACAATGAGCAGTTCTTC
cdr3_aa: CASTPQGRNNEQFF
cdr3_length: 14
d_call: NA
clone_size: NA
j_call: TRBJ2-1
v_call: TRBV19

cdr3_nt: TGTGCCAGCAGTGAACGGTGGGGAAGCTATGGCTACACCTTC
cdr3_aa: CASSERWGSYGYTF
cdr3_length: 14
d_call: NA
clone_size: NA
j_call: TRBJ1-2
v_call: TRBV6-1

cdr3_nt: TGTGCCAGCAGTGCCTCCTCTGCTGGAAACACCATATATTTT
cdr3_aa: CASSASSAGNTIYF
cdr3_length: 14
d_call: NA
clone_size: NA
j_call: TRBJ1-3
v_call: TRBV6-1

cdr3_nt: TGTGCCAGCTCACTGGGACAGCCTAATCAGCCCCAGCATTTT
cdr3_aa: CASSLGQPNQPQHF
cdr3_length: 14
d_call: TRBD1
clone_size: NA
j_call: TRBJ1-5
v_call: TRBV18

cdr3_nt: TGTGCCTGCGGACAGACCTACGAGCAGTACTTC
cdr3_aa: CACGQTYEQYF
cdr3_length: 11
d_call: NA
clone_size: NA
j_call: TRBJ2-7
v_call: TRBV30

cdr3_nt: TGTGCTAGTGGCCCCGGACTAGCGAGCACAGATACGCAGTATTTT
cdr3_aa: CASGPGLASTDTQYF
cdr3_length: 15
d_call: TRBD2
clone_size: once
j_call: TRBJ2-3
v_call: TRBV12-5